The 32 T cell receptor beta chains in this list originate from one sample, sequenced in a study of Tregs in tolerant kidney transplant recipients. The repertoire was sequenced with immunoSEQ multiplex PCR; TCRdb's copy has only in-frame clones and lacks some. The table lists some 250,000 clones, about 80% of them singletons. Specimen: CD4+ T cells from blood. All receptors derive from a human donor in good health.

This sequence joins TRBV18 and TRBJ2-3; D remains unclear. The ends were cut back, 2 bases at V and 3 bases at J, with 3 bases in the middle. Looked up from germline, CDR1 is KGHSH and CDR2 is LQKENI. This CDR3 spans 12 amino acids. The CDR3 sequence: CASSPTTDTQYF. CDR3 nucleotides: TGTGCCAGCTCACCAACAACAGATACGCAGTATTTT.

The chain has TRBV6-1 and TRBJ1-5, with D maybe TRBD1 (6 bases). Germline V gene lookup returns CDR1 MNHNS and CDR2 SASEGT. V lost 6 bases and J lost 1, with 10 bases in between. This CDR3 has 14 residues. This CDR3 reads CASRRTASNQPQHF. CDR3 sequence (DNA): TGTGCCAGCAGACGGACAGCGAGCAATCAGCCCCAGCATTTT.

This sequence joins TRBV7-6 and TRBJ2-2, with 10 bases lining up with TRBD1. The V gene's germline CDR1 is SGHVS and CDR2 FNYEAQ. Trimming took 3 bases from V and 6 from J; bases not matched to a gene: 10. The CDR3 is made up of 17 amino acids. CDR3 sequence: CASSFLSGQGGSGELFF. The CDR3 DNA reads as TGTGCCAGCAGCTTCCTATCTGGACAGGGGGGGTCCGGGGAGCTGTTTTTT.

The chain has TRBV4-1 and TRBJ2-3; tentatively, D is TRBD1 (5 bases). Per germline, CDR1 MGHRA and CDR2 YSYEKL. Trimming removed 0 bases from V and 5 bases from J, with 18 bases in between. The CDR3 consists of 17 residues. In DNA, the CDR3 is TGCGCCAGCAGCCAAGACAGGGTAGCTTTCAAGGGAGATACGCAGTATTTT. Its protein is CASSQDRVAFKGDTQYF.

Here the CDR3 reads CASLGPPYNEQFF. The CDR3 DNA reads as TGTGCCAGCCTGGGACCCCCCTACAATGAGCAGTTCTTC. The J gene is TRBJ2-1, the V gene TRBV19; D tentatively reads TRBD1 or TRBD2 (5 bases each). The CDR3 sequence is 13 residues long. V was shortened by 9 bases and J by 2 bases, with 11 bases between the two germline ends. Per germline, CDR1 LNHDA and CDR2 SQIVND (reference sequence).

The chain employs TRBV11-2 and TRBJ2-1, with 8 bases matching TRBD2. CDR1 and CDR2 (germline): SGHAT, FQNNGV. V was clipped by 2 bases and J by 4 bases; unmatched bases: 7. The CDR3 extends over 16 amino acids. The CDR3: CASSLLAGGSYNEQFF. The CDR3 region has the DNA TGTGCCAGCAGCTTACTAGCGGGTGGGTCGTACAATGAGCAGTTCTTC.

This CDR3 reads CAISESYQERYTF. DNA for the CDR3: TGTGCCATCAGTGAGTCGTACCAGGAACGCTACACCTTC. The chain employs TRBV10-3 and TRBJ1-2; no clear D gene. The CDR3 is 13 residues long. The V and J ends lost 0 bases and 9 bases respectively, with 11 bases between them. The V gene's germline CDR1 is ENHRY and CDR2 SYGVKD.

The gene calls are TRBV10-1 and TRBJ1-1; TRBD1 might be the D (5 bases). The CDR3 totals 18 residues. Germline V gene data show CDR1 as WNHNN and CDR2 as SYGVQD (reference sequence). Between the trimmed V and J ends, which lost 6 bases and 0 bases, there was a span of 23 bases. The CDR3 reads CASRKSKGEAAMNTEAFF. Here the CDR3 DNA reads TGCGCCAGCAGAAAAAGTAAAGGGGAGGCTGCAATGAACACTGAAGCTTTCTTT.

This chain's CDR3 is CASSPAASTDTQYF. The DNA for the CDR3 is TGCGCCAGCAGTCCGGCGGCTAGCACAGATACGCAGTATTTT. V gene TRBV23-1 combines with J gene TRBJ2-3; the D is unclear. TRBV23-1 counts as an open reading frame of uncertain function. V was clipped by 4 bases and J by 0 bases, with 8 bases between them. The CDR3 sequence is 14 residues long.

Comments on this clone: An end of the junction does not agree with germline; a read error may underlie this. The rearrangement uses TRBV5-1 and TRBJ2-7, with no clear D. This CDR3 contains 15 residues. Germline V gives CDR1 SGHRS, CDR2 YFSETQ. CDR3 DNA sequence: TGCACCAGCAGCTTCTTTCTCCCAACAGTGTACGAGCAGTACTTC. It encodes CTSSFFLPTVYEQYF.

This chain connects TRBV7-6 to TRBJ2-3, with TRBD1 matching 7 bases. Germline lookup yields CDR1 SGHVS and CDR2 FNYEAQ. The CDR3 totals 16 residues. With V trimmed by 4 bases and J by 6 bases, 13 bases remained unmatched. CDR3 sequence reads: CASSYKPGQGVDTQYF. The CDR3 region has the DNA TGTGCCAGCAGCTACAAACCGGGGCAGGGGGTTGATACGCAGTATTTT.

The genes are TRBV18 and TRBJ2-2; 8 bases are a match to TRBD1. J gave up 4 bases and V 6 bases, and 7 bases lay outside the gene matches. Germline V gene sequence: CDR1 KGHSH, CDR2 LQKENI. The CDR3 has 15 residues. The CDR3 DNA is TGTGCCAGCTCCCTTGGGACAGGTTCCACCGGGGAGCTGTTTTTT. It yields the protein CASSLGTGSTGELFF.

The chain recombines TRBV7-3 with TRBJ2-2; no reliable D call. Trimming pared 4 bases from V and 0 bases from J, leaving 3 bases between. The CDR3 sequence is 13 residues long. The V gene's germline CDR1 is SGHTA and CDR2 FQGTGA. CDR3 residues: CASSSANTGELFF. CDR3 sequence (DNA): TGTGCCAGCAGCTCCGCGAACACCGGGGAGCTGTTTTTT.

The CDR3 coding sequence is TGTGCCAGCTCACCGTCCCAGACAGATACGCAGTATTTT. Amino acids: CASSPSQTDTQYF. The chain combines TRBV18 with TRBJ2-3; D remains unclear. Germline values: CDR1 KGHSH, CDR2 LQKENI. The CDR3 totals 13 residues. V was clipped by 3 bases and J by 3 bases, with 7 bases between them.

The V call is TRBV5-5, the J call TRBJ1-4; D is perhaps TRBD1 (5 bases). V gave up 2 bases and J gave up 7 bases, with 12 bases separating them. The CDR3 length is 14 residues. CDR1 SGHKS and CDR2 YYEKEE come from the germline V gene (reference sequence). CDR3 nucleotide sequence: TGTGCCAGCAGCTTCCCTCGGGGGATTGAAAAACTGTTTTTT. Its protein product is CASSFPRGIEKLFF.

This chain joins TRBV15 and TRBJ2-2; 8 nucleotides agree with TRBD1. Germline trimming cut 5 bases from V and 6 bases from J; bases unmatched to any gene: 17. Germline V gene data show CDR1 as LNHNV and CDR2 as YYDKDF (reference sequence). The CDR3 is 18 residues long. CDR3 sequence: CATSHRTGSLNLPGELFF. For the CDR3, the DNA is TGTGCCACCAGCCACCGGACAGGGTCCTTAAACCTCCCCGGGGAGCTGTTTTTT.

The V call is TRBV18, the J call TRBJ2-3; unclear D gene. V lost 0 bases and J lost 9, with 13 bases in between. Germline V CDR1 and CDR2: KGHSH, LQKENI. The length of the CDR3 is 14 residues. CDR3 in amino acids: CASSPPAPAMTQYF. CDR3 coding DNA: TGTGCCAGCTCACCACCGGCCCCCGCCATGACGCAGTATTTT.

The chain combines TRBV4-1 with TRBJ1-1; D gene ambiguous. The CDR3 is made up of 14 amino acids. CDR1 is MGHRA, CDR2 YSYEKL, per germline. V dropped 0 bases and J dropped 4 bases, with 9 bases sitting between them. The CDR3 loop reads CASSQEVLGTEAFF. In nucleotides, the CDR3 is TGCGCCAGCAGCCAAGAGGTCCTAGGCACTGAAGCTTTCTTT.

This chain connects TRBV5-4 to TRBJ2-7, with 7 nucleotides matching TRBD1. The CDR3 consists of 16 residues. CDR1 and CDR2 from the germline V gene are SGHNT and YYREEE (reference sequence). Trimming removed 4 bases from V and 6 bases from J; junction bases left unmatched: 16. In DNA, the CDR3 is TGTGCCAGCAGCCCGAAACGACAGGGCCAGAACGGCGAGCAGTACTTC. Its translation: CASSPKRQGQNGEQYF.

A few counts support this clone. The chain carries TRBV5-1 and TRBJ2-1; 11 nucleotides agree with TRBD2. Germline values: CDR1 SGHRS, CDR2 YFSETQ. There are 16 residues in the CDR3. J gave up 6 bases and V 0 bases, and 5 bases lay outside the gene matches. The CDR3 bases are TGCGCCAGCAGCTTGGTTACTAGCGGGGGCTTCAATGAGCAGTTCTTC. Translation gives CASSLVTSGGFNEQFF.

The CDR3 DNA reads TGCGCCAGCAGACAACGGACATGCAGCGGCGGCTACACCTTC. It specifies CASRQRTCSGGYTF. This chain links TRBV5-1 with TRBJ1-2; TRBD1 is a possible D gene (5 bases). The CDR3 extends over 14 amino acids. Germline CDR1 SGHRS, CDR2 YFSETQ. V was trimmed by 5 bases and J by 8 bases, leaving 19 bases between them.

The chain employs TRBV15 and TRBJ2-3; 15 nucleotides agree with TRBD2. CDR1 is LNHNV and CDR2 is YYDKDF in the germline V gene (reference sequence). This CDR3 has 20 residues. With V trimmed by 0 bases and J by 1 base, 8 bases remained unmatched. The CDR3 sequence: CATSRDPWTSGGAGTDTQYF. CDR3 in DNA: TGTGCCACCAGCAGAGACCCCTGGACTAGCGGGGGGGCAGGCACAGATACGCAGTATTTT.

This clone was seen only a few times. The chain couples TRBV2 to TRBJ1-3; tentative D call: TRBD1 (5 bases). Trimming cost V 4 bases and J 5 bases, with 9 bases left between them. The CDR3 runs to 13 residues. Germline loops: CDR1 SNHLY, CDR2 FYNNEI. The CDR3 region is CASSASGRNTIYF. In DNA, the CDR3 is TGTGCCAGCAGTGCGTCAGGGAGAAACACCATATATTTT.

This sequence joins TRBV18 and TRBJ2-1, with 12 nucleotides matching TRBD2. The ends lost 5 bases at V and 4 bases at J; junction bases unmatched: 6. CDR1 is KGHSH and CDR2 is LQKENI in the germline V gene. The CDR3 length is 16 residues. The CDR3 loop reads CASSTPTSGGYNEQFF. The CDR3 DNA reads TGTGCCAGCTCAACTCCGACTAGCGGGGGTTACAATGAGCAGTTCTTC.

CDR3 protein: CASSTQGVLTDTQYF. The CDR3 bases are TGTGCCAGCAGTACCCAGGGGGTACTCACAGATACGCAGTATTTT. V and J are TRBV2 and TRBJ2-3; 7 positions match TRBD1. CDR1 and CDR2 (germline): SNHLY, FYNNEI. This CDR3 spans 15 amino acids. V gave up 5 bases and J gave up 2 bases; unmatched junction bases: 7. The variable domain in full, completed from reference TRBV2 and TRBJ2-3, reads EPEVTQTPSHQVTQMGQEVILRCVPISNHLYFYWYRQILGQKVEFLVSFYNNEISEKSEIFDDQFSVERPDGSNFTLKIRSTKLEDSAMYFCASSTQGVLTDTQYFGPGTRLTVL.

This clone was counted once. The V call is TRBV4-2, the J call TRBJ2-3, with a weak D call TRBD1 (6 bases). Germline CDR1 and CDR2: LGHNA and YNFKEQ. This CDR3 has 15 amino acids. Trimming stripped 4 bases from V and 0 bases from J, with 11 bases between. CDR3 in DNA: TGTGCCAGCAGCCTTGGACAGACTAGCACAGATACGCAGTATTTT. It codes for CASSLGQTSTDTQYF.

The chain carries TRBV7-2 and TRBJ1-5; 9 bases fit TRBD1. The CDR3 is 15 residues long. V lost 2 bases and J lost 7; bases outside the gene matches: 6. Germline V gives CDR1 SGHTA, CDR2 FQGNSA. CDR3 region: CASSLTGGAGQPQHF. The CDR3 nucleotides read TGTGCCAGCAGCTTAACAGGGGGCGCAGGACAGCCCCAGCATTTT.

J is TRBJ1-1 and V is TRBV5-6; the D gene is possibly TRBD1 (5 bases). Germline CDR1 is SGHDT and CDR2 is YYEEEE. The V gene lost 1 base and the J gene lost 2 bases, with 9 bases spanning the gap. The CDR3 loop spans 14 amino acids. The CDR3: CASSLTGNNTEAFF. The CDR3, as DNA: TGTGCCAGCAGCTTGACAGGAAACAACACTGAAGCTTTCTTT.

There are a few counts of this clone. This chain links TRBV5-1 with TRBJ1-3, with a weak D call TRBD1 (5 bases). The CDR3 covers 15 residues. The V and J ends lost 3 bases and 0 bases respectively, with 10 bases between them. Germline assignment: CDR1 SGHRS and CDR2 YFSETQ. The CDR3: CASSSEQASGNTIYF. The CDR3 DNA reads as TGCGCCAGCAGCTCTGAACAGGCCTCTGGAAACACCATATATTTT.

V usage is TRBV6-1 and J usage is TRBJ1-5, with D maybe TRBD1 (6 bases). The CDR3 runs 13 residues. CDR1 and CDR2 (germline): MNHNS, SASEGT. Trimming took off 5 bases at V and 9 bases at J, with 14 bases between the two ends. CDR3: CASSPTGGRPQHF. The CDR3 DNA reads TGTGCCAGCAGTCCCACGGGGGGCCGGCCCCAGCATTTT.

The chain couples TRBV6-5 to TRBJ2-7; possibly TRBD2 for D (6 bases). With 6 bases removed from V and 3 bases from J, the gap between germline ends came to 15 bases. This CDR3 spans 14 amino acids. Looked up from germline, CDR1 is MNHEY and CDR2 is SVGAGI. The CDR3 here is CASRYYRESYEQYF. The CDR3 DNA reads as TGTGCCAGCAGGTATTACCGGGAGAGCTACGAGCAGTACTTC.

The chain combines TRBV5-1 with TRBJ2-5; a weak D match, TRBD1 (6 bases). V dropped 1 base and J dropped 2 bases, with 12 bases sitting between them. The CDR3 contains 15 residues. Germline V lookup: CDR1 SGHRS, CDR2 YFSETQ. CDR3 protein: CASSLWDTHQETQYF. The CDR3 DNA reads TGCGCCAGCAGCTTGTGGGACACCCATCAAGAGACCCAGTACTTC.